This TCR beta chain derives from a study of cytomegalovirus exposure and HLA in healthy donors. Study-wide results and caveats: Sequencing likely produced, as an artifact, a cluster of highly shared sequence variants. An ancestry cluster, one associated with Asian ancestry, reportedly showed fewer N-insertions than the roughly 670-donor mean in a later analysis.

The CDR3 extends over 11 amino acids. From germline, CDR1 is SGHTA and CDR2 FQGNSA. Trimming stripped 3 bases from V and 7 bases from J, with 3 bases between. Regarding this clone: Antigen specificity is unknown.

60 Vbeta and 13 Jbeta primers were used in PCR. Sequencing used immunoSEQ multiplex PCR; TCRdb keeps in-frame clones, though not all of them. The sample has about 130,000 clones; approximately 80% are singletons. The chain uses TRBV7-2 and TRBJ1-4, with D hard to call. This sequence originates from a middle-aged man in good health and CMV-seronegative. The sequencing input was PBMCs. The CDR3: CASSFSEKLFF. In nucleotides, the CDR3 is TGTGCCAGCAGCTTTAGTGAAAAACTGTTTTTT.